This T cell receptor beta chain was observed in a study of T cell responses to AZD1222 COVID-19 vaccine. This clone was seen more than once but under ten times. Its target is not known. Generated by immunoSEQ multiplex PCR, the TCRdb table keeps only in-frame clones and is missing some. The sample consists of tens of thousands of clones, about 85% of them appearing once. Whole-study findings and limits: A reported finding is that nearly half of spike-specific TCRs target unmutated variant regions. Donors were largely white British and mainly female; clonal diversity was possibly underestimated. Compared with day 0, the breadth and depth of the Spike-specific TCR repertoire rose significantly after two doses of AZD1222.

The CDR3 sequence is 15 residues long. V was cut by 5 bases and J by 0 bases, with 14 bases left in between. Germline V CDR1 and CDR2: MNHEY, SVGAGI. The TCR originated in an adult in good health. The source was peripheral blood, collected on day 0 of AZD1222 vaccination. The chain combines TRBV6-5 with TRBJ2-7; weak D call: TRBD1 (7 bases). This CDR3 reads CASSQGGLGSYEQYF. The CDR3 DNA follows: TGTGCCAGCAGTCAGGGGGGTTTAGGCTCCTACGAGCAGTACTTC.